The next 23 T cell receptor beta chains were all read from a single sample in a study of blood T cell repertoires in COVID-19. TCRdb's copy holds only in-frame clones and misses some; the assay was immunoSEQ multiplex PCR. The table lists roughly 180,000 clones, roughly 88% of them singletons. The specimen sequenced was PBMCs or T cells enriched from blood (not recorded which). Receptor source: a woman in her 30s who had recovered from COVID-19.

The chain uses TRBV9 and TRBJ2-4; a weak D match, TRBD1 (7 bases). CDR1 and CDR2 from the germline V gene are SGDLS and YYNGEE. V dropped 4 bases and J dropped 0 bases, with 17 bases sitting between them. The CDR3 is 17 residues long. The CDR3 DNA follows: TGTGCCAGCAGCCCCGGAGGGGGCGGAGGAGCCAAAAACATTCAGTACTTC. Protein sequence: CASSPGGGGGAKNIQYF.

This sequence joins TRBV4-1 and TRBJ1-1; no reliable D call. This CDR3 has 13 amino acids. In germline, CDR1 is MGHRA, CDR2 YSYEKL. V shed 0 bases and J shed 3 bases, with 5 bases lying between them. The CDR3 DNA reads as TGCGCCAGCAGCCAAGAACCGGACACTGAAGCTTTCTTT. Protein sequence: CASSQEPDTEAFF.

The chain uses TRBV3-1 (or the pseudogene TRBV3-2) and TRBJ1-3; a weak D match, TRBD1 (6 bases). V was cut by 6 bases and J by 0 bases, with 12 bases left in between. The germline gives CDR1 LGHDT, CDR2 YNNKEL (reference sequence). CDR3 length: 15 amino acids. CDR3 amino acids: CASSWTESSGNTIYF. The CDR3 nucleotides read TGTGCCAGCAGTTGGACAGAGAGCTCTGGAAACACCATATATTTT.

This chain links TRBV5-4 with TRBJ2-1, with 11 positions matching TRBD2. Germline CDR1 and CDR2: SGHNT and YYREEE (reference sequence). The CDR3 spans 16 residues. After removal of 2 bases from V and 6 bases from J, the junction contained 7 bases not matched to a gene. The CDR3 region is CASSLPELAGVNEQFF. The CDR3 DNA follows: TGTGCCAGCAGCTTACCTGAACTAGCGGGAGTCAATGAGCAGTTCTTC.

The chain couples TRBV6-2 or TRBV6-3 to TRBJ2-5; perhaps TRBD2 as D (6 bases). Germline V gene lookup returns CDR1 MNHEY and CDR2 SVGEGT. The CDR3 is made up of 18 amino acids. The V end lost 6 bases, the J end lost 5 bases, and 28 bases lay between the germline ends. The CDR3 sequence is CASSSHRLVQENRETQYF. CDR3 nucleotides: TGTGCCAGCAGCTCCCACCGACTAGTTCAAGAGAACCGGGAGACCCAGTACTTC.

The chain combines TRBV5-1 with TRBJ2-7, with 13 positions matching TRBD2. The germline V gene encodes CDR1 SGHRS and CDR2 YFSETQ. The CDR3 covers 15 residues. V shed 4 bases and J 2 bases; nucleotides not matched to a gene: 3. In DNA, the CDR3 is TGCGCCAGCAGCATGGGACTAGCGGGAACCTACGAGCAGTACTTC. Translating gives CASSMGLAGTYEQYF.

The chain employs TRBV7-9 and TRBJ2-3; TRBD2 might be the D (6 bases). The V end was cut by 4 bases, the J end by 1 base, with 18 bases between. The CDR3 extends over 17 amino acids. Per germline, CDR1 SEHNR and CDR2 FQNEAQ (reference sequence). The CDR3 bases are TGTGCCAGCAGCTCACCCAAGACTAGTGAGGGCACAGATACGCAGTATTTT. Its protein is CASSSPKTSEGTDTQYF. Full variable domain (rest looked up from reference TRBV7-9 and TRBJ2-3): DTGVSQNPRHKITKRGQNVTFRCDPISEHNRLYWYRQTLGQGPEFLTYFQNEAQLEKSRLLSDRFSAERPKGSFSTLEIQRTEQGDSAMYLCASSSPKTSEGTDTQYFGPGTRLTVL.

This clone was picked up one time. The V gene is TRBV3-1 (or the pseudogene TRBV3-2), the J gene TRBJ1-2; 7 nucleotides align to TRBD1. V lost 0 bases to trimming and J lost 8 bases; unmatched junction nucleotides: 6. The CDR3 runs to 14 residues. CDR1 and CDR2 from the germline V gene are LGHDT and YNNKEL (reference sequence). DNA for the CDR3: TGTGCCAGCAGCCAAGATCTTGCAGGGGGAGGCTACACCTTC. Residues: CASSQDLAGGGYTF.

The genes are TRBV6-5 and TRBJ2-1; D uncertain. This CDR3 has 14 residues. V shed 6 bases and J shed 0 bases, with 9 bases lying between them. Germline V CDR1 and CDR2: MNHEY, SVGAGI. The CDR3 DNA follows: TGTGCCAGCAGGAAGCGCCCCTCCTACAATGAGCAGTTCTTC. It translates to CASRKRPSYNEQFF.

V is TRBV7-9 and J is TRBJ2-2; 8 nucleotides align to TRBD2. V was clipped by 5 bases and J by 6 bases; unmatched bases: 11. This CDR3 is 16 amino acids long. The V gene's germline CDR1 is SEHNR and CDR2 FQNEAQ (reference sequence). For the CDR3, the DNA is TGTGCCAGCAGCCCATTAGCGGGAAAAATGTCCGGGGAGCTGTTTTTT. This encodes CASSPLAGKMSGELFF. Together with reference TRBV7-9 and TRBJ2-2, the CDR3 gives the full variable domain: DTGVSQNPRHKITKRGQNVTFRCDPISEHNRLYWYRQTLGQGPEFLTYFQNEAQLEKSRLLSDRFSAERPKGSFSTLEIQRTEQGDSAMYLCASSPLAGKMSGELFFGEGSRLTVL.

V and J are TRBV3-1 (or the pseudogene TRBV3-2) and TRBJ2-1, with 8 bases aligning to TRBD2. The length of the CDR3 is 17 residues. With 0 bases clipped from V and 7 bases from J, the junction kept 11 bases outside the gene matches. Germline values: CDR1 LGHDT, CDR2 YNNKEL (reference sequence). CDR3 coding DNA: TGTGCCAGCAGCCAAGAGGTGAGAGCGGGGGCAAATAATGAGCAGTTCTTC. Translation gives CASSQEVRAGANNEQFF.

The rearrangement links TRBV12-5 to TRBJ1-5; D unclear. Germline V gene data show CDR1 as LGHNT and CDR2 as FRNRAP. V was shortened by 1 base and J by 9 bases, with 10 bases between the two germline ends. This CDR3 region has 13 residues. The CDR3 sequence is CASGLDSPAPQHF. In DNA, the CDR3 is TGTGCTAGTGGTTTGGACAGTCCCGCGCCCCAGCATTTT. Full variable domain (remainder filled in from reference TRBV12-5 and TRBJ1-5): DARVTQTPRHKVTEMGQEVTMRCQPILGHNTVFWYRQTMMQGLELLAYFRNRAPLDDSGMPKDRFSAEMPDATLATLKIQPSEPRDSAVYFCASGLDSPAPQHFGDGTRLSIL.

This chain joins TRBV7-3 and TRBJ1-3; D not resolved. V lost 4 bases and J lost 0, with 4 bases in between. Germline V CDR1 and CDR2: SGHTA, FQGTGA. The CDR3 has 13 residues. DNA of the CDR3: TGTGCCAGCAGCTCTTACTCTGGAAACACCATATATTTT. Its protein is CASSSYSGNTIYF.

The chain combines TRBV2 with TRBJ2-7; the D gene is possibly TRBD1 (6 bases). V was trimmed by 4 bases and J by 6 bases, leaving 13 bases between them. The CDR3 contains 13 residues. The germline gives CDR1 SNHLY, CDR2 FYNNEI. DNA for the CDR3: TGTGCCAGCAGTGTGGACAGAAACTCCGAGCAGTACTTC. Its protein product is CASSVDRNSEQYF.

The chain uses TRBV19 and TRBJ2-1; TRBD2 agrees at 9 bases. In germline, CDR1 is LNHDA, CDR2 SQIVND (reference sequence). The CDR3 sequence is 17 residues long. V gave up 1 base and J gave up 3 bases; unmatched junction bases: 7. In DNA, the CDR3 is TGTGCCAGTAGTATAGGGGGAGCGGGAGGCTACTACAATGAGCAGTTCTTC. Protein product: CASSIGGAGGYYNEQFF. The entire variable domain, with the rest obtained from reference TRBV19 and TRBJ2-1, is as follows: DGGITQSPKYLFRKEGQNVTLSCEQNLNHDAMYWYRQDPGQGLRLIYYSQIVNDFQKGDIAEGYSVSREKKESFPLTVTSAQKNPTAFYLCASSIGGAGGYYNEQFFGPGTRLTVL.

This chain joins TRBV27 and TRBJ2-7; TRBD2 is a possible D gene (6 bases). The V gene lost 6 bases and the J gene lost 0 bases, with 15 bases spanning the gap. Germline loops: CDR1 MNHEY, CDR2 SMNVEV (reference sequence). The CDR3 totals 15 residues. DNA for the CDR3: TGTGCCAGCAGAATTAGCGGATTTGGCTCCTACGAGCAGTACTTC. It translates to CASRISGFGSYEQYF.

The chain is built from TRBV30 and TRBJ1-1; no firm D call. The CDR3 is made up of 14 amino acids. CDR1 and CDR2 (germline): GTSNPN, SVGIG (reference sequence). V lost 2 bases to trimming and J lost 1 base, with 11 bases between them. For the CDR3, the DNA is TGTGCCTGGAGTCCTTTAACAGAGAACACTGAAGCTTTCTTT. It is translated as CAWSPLTENTEAFF.

The chain employs TRBV14 and TRBJ2-7; 8 bases agree with TRBD2. Losses at the gene ends were 0 bases for V and 8 bases for J; bases not matched to a gene: 9. The CDR3 has 15 amino acids. CDR1 and CDR2 from the germline V gene are SGHDN and FVKESK. CDR3 sequence (DNA): TGTGCCAGCAGCCAAGATGGAAGCGGGAGTACGAAGCAGTACTTC. This sequence encodes CASSQDGSGSTKQYF. The entire variable domain, with the rest obtained from reference TRBV14 and TRBJ2-7, is as follows: EAGVTQFPSHSVIEKGQTVTLRCDPISGHDNLYWYRRVMGKEIKFLLHFVKESKQDESGMPNNRFLAERTGGTYSTLKVQPAELEDSGVYFCASSQDGSGSTKQYFGPGTRLTVT.

The chain uses TRBV28 and TRBJ2-2; perhaps TRBD2 as D (6 bases). Germline assignment: CDR1 MDHEN and CDR2 SYDVKM. V lost 4 bases, J lost 0 bases, and 24 bases lay in between. The CDR3 has 20 residues. CDR3 nucleotide sequence: TGTGCCAGCAGTTACATACCGGGACTTGGAACAACTACGAACACCGGGGAGCTGTTTTTT. Encoded protein: CASSYIPGLGTTTNTGELFF.

The gene calls are TRBV7-9 and TRBJ1-2; 8 bases are a match to TRBD1. Germline-derived CDR1 and CDR2 are SEHNR and FQNEAQ (reference sequence). V trimming: 2 bases; J trimming: 3 bases; junction bases outside the gene matches: 11. CDR3 length: 17 residues. The CDR3 bases are TGTGCCAGCAGCTTAATGCGGGTACTGACAGGGGACTATGGCTACACCTTC. Its protein product is CASSLMRVLTGDYGYTF.

CDR3 coding DNA: TGTGCCAGCAGCCCGCCACTAGACCCCCTTTTAACTGAGCAGTTCTTC. It yields the protein CASSPPLDPLLTEQFF. The gene calls are TRBV11-1 and TRBJ2-1, with TRBD2 as a possible D gene (5 bases). Germline CDR1 SGHAT, CDR2 FQDESV (reference sequence). The CDR3 runs to 16 residues. The V gene lost 5 bases and the J gene lost 9 bases, with 23 bases spanning the gap. The full variable domain, completed using reference TRBV11-1 and TRBJ2-1, is EAEVAQSPRYKITEKSQAVAFWCDPISGHATLYWYRQILGQGPELLVQFQDESVVDDSQLPKDRFSAERLKGVDSTLKIQPAELGDSAMYLCASSPPLDPLLTEQFFGPGTRLTVL.

This chain's CDR3 is CASSRFKYGYTF. CDR3 nucleotides: TGTGCCAGCAGCCGGTTTAAGTATGGCTACACCTTC. The chain couples TRBV7-9 to TRBJ1-2; D is ambiguous. The germline V and J ends were trimmed by 5 bases and 5 bases, with 9 bases remaining between them. The germline V gene has CDR1 SEHNR and CDR2 FQNEAQ (reference sequence). The CDR3 consists of 12 residues. Combining the CDR3 with reference TRBV7-9 and TRBJ1-2 gives the whole variable domain DTGVSQNPRHKITKRGQNVTFRCDPISEHNRLYWYRQTLGQGPEFLTYFQNEAQLEKSRLLSDRFSAERPKGSFSTLEIQRTEQGDSAMYLCASSRFKYGYTFGSGTRLTVV.

The chain employs TRBV5-1 and TRBJ2-5; a weak D match, TRBD2 (7 bases). The V gene lost 1 base and the J gene lost 3 bases, with 13 bases spanning the gap. The CDR3 sequence is 15 residues long. Germline V lookup: CDR1 SGHRS, CDR2 YFSETQ. As DNA, the CDR3 is TGCGCCAGCAGCTTGAGGGGGGGCCCTGAAGAGACCCAGTACTTC. It specifies CASSLRGGPEETQYF.